Below are 19 T cell receptor beta chains sequenced from a single sample in a study of blood T cell repertoires in COVID-19. TCRdb keeps only in-frame clones here, not all; method: immunoSEQ multiplex PCR. The data contain roughly 40,000 clones, roughly three quarters of them singletons. Sequenced: peripheral blood. The receptors come from a woman of 80 years or more with acute or convalescent COVID-19.

The V and J genes are TRBV7-8 and TRBJ1-2; D perhaps matches TRBD1 (6 bases). CDR3 length: 15 amino acids. CDR1 SGHVS and CDR2 FQNEAQ come from the germline V gene. V was cut by 5 bases and J by 4 bases, with 17 bases left in between. This chain's CDR3 is CASSVTGSMGYGYTF. CDR3 in DNA: TGTGCCAGCAGCGTAACAGGGTCGATGGGCTATGGCTACACCTTC.

This rearrangement joins TRBV7-2 to TRBJ2-7, with TRBD1 as a possible D gene (5 bases). V lost 3 bases, J lost 3 bases, and 15 bases lay in between. The germline CDR1 and CDR2 sequences are SGHTA and FQGNSA. This CDR3 is built from 15 residues. The CDR3 DNA is TGTGCCAGCAGCTTTCAGGGTAATGGATTCTACGAGCAGTACTTC. This sequence encodes CASSFQGNGFYEQYF.

This clone was seen only a few times. The genes are TRBV27 and TRBJ2-1; 8 positions agree with TRBD2. The V and J ends lost 5 bases and 2 bases, in that order; junction bases with no gene match: 8. This CDR3 spans 16 amino acids. Per germline, CDR1 MNHEY and CDR2 SMNVEV (reference sequence). CDR3 in amino acids: CASSPPLAVPYNEQFF. The CDR3 coding sequence is TGTGCCAGCAGTCCCCCACTAGCGGTTCCCTACAATGAGCAGTTCTTC.

This chain joins TRBV29-1 and TRBJ2-3; D is possibly TRBD1 (6 bases). V was shortened by 7 bases and J by 6 bases, with 17 bases between the two germline ends. This CDR3 is built from 13 residues. CDR1 SQVTM and CDR2 ANQGSEA come from the germline V gene. CDR3 sequence: CSARDTGWDTQYF. The CDR3 DNA reads TGCAGCGCCCGGGACACTGGATGGGATACGCAGTATTTT.

The chain has TRBV6-9 and TRBJ2-7; 12 bases map to TRBD1. V shed 7 bases and J 8 bases; nucleotides not matched to a gene: 12. Germline V gene sequence: CDR1 MNHGY, CDR2 SVAAGI. The CDR3 sequence is 15 residues long. CDR3: CASTKVGTGGLKQYF. The CDR3 DNA sequence: TGTGCCAGCACCAAGGTTGGGACAGGGGGCCTTAAGCAGTACTTC.

The chain is built from TRBV15 and TRBJ2-7; the D gene is possibly TRBD1 (6 bases). Trimming took off 3 bases at V and 2 bases at J, with 11 bases between the two ends. The CDR3 spans 14 residues. The germline CDR1 and CDR2 sequences are LNHNV and YYDKDF (reference sequence). The CDR3 DNA reads TGTGCCACCAGCAGGCAGACAGGCCCCTACGAGCAGTACTTC. Translation gives CATSRQTGPYEQYF.

CDR3 residues: CASSPQRQRNTEAFF. The CDR3 DNA is TGTGCCAGCTCACCACAGAGGCAGAGGAACACTGAAGCTTTCTTT. V usage is TRBV18 and J usage is TRBJ1-1, with no clear D. This CDR3 contains 15 residues. Deletions cut 1 base from V and 1 base from J, with 10 bases between. CDR1 KGHSH and CDR2 LQKENI come from the germline V gene.

This clone showed up just a few times. The chain uses TRBV27 and TRBJ2-5; D may be TRBD2 (5 bases). CDR1 and CDR2 (germline): MNHEY, SMNVEV (reference sequence). CDR3 length equals 13 residues. V was shortened by 6 bases and J by 2 bases, with 10 bases between the two germline ends. CDR3 nucleotide sequence: TGTGCCAGCAGATCCACGGGGCAAGAGACCCAGTACTTC. This gives the protein CASRSTGQETQYF.

This clone was detected a few times. The V gene is TRBV5-4, the J gene TRBJ1-1, with 11 nucleotides matching TRBD1. After removal of 3 bases from V and 0 bases from J, the junction contained 7 bases not matched to a gene. The CDR3 has 17 residues. In germline, CDR1 is SGHNT, CDR2 YYREEE (reference sequence). Written as DNA, the CDR3 is TGTGCCAGCAGCTCAGGACAGGGGGCAACCATGAACACTGAAGCTTTCTTT. Translating it yields CASSSGQGATMNTEAFF.

The chain uses TRBV21-1 and TRBJ2-1; the table calls TRBD2, which could not be checked here. TRBV21-1 is annotated as a pseudogene. This CDR3 has 18 amino acids. For the CDR3, the DNA is TGTGCCAGCAGCAAAGGGGGTAGCGGGGGACCACGCTACAATGAGCAGTTCTTC. The encoded protein is CASSKGGSGGPRYNEQFF.

The chain has TRBV15 and TRBJ1-5; D gene uncertain. The CDR3 sequence is 14 residues long. Germline CDR1 LNHNV, CDR2 YYDKDF (reference sequence). The germline V and J ends were trimmed by 2 bases and 0 bases, with 5 bases remaining between them. CDR3 amino acids: CATSRQDSNQPQHF. CDR3 DNA sequence: TGTGCCACCAGCAGACAGGATAGCAATCAGCCCCAGCATTTT.

This rearrangement joins TRBV2 to TRBJ2-7; maybe TRBD1 (6 bases). Germline loops: CDR1 SNHLY, CDR2 FYNNEI. V was shortened by 1 base and J by 2 bases, with 18 bases between the two germline ends. The CDR3 sequence is 17 residues long. The CDR3: CASSEGPVGTHTYEQYF. For the CDR3, the DNA is TGTGCCAGCAGTGAAGGTCCCGTCGGGACACATACCTACGAGCAGTACTTC.

This clone was counted only a few times. The chain employs TRBV28 and TRBJ2-7, with D possibly being TRBD2 (5 bases). CDR3 length: 15 amino acids. Germline CDR1 is MDHEN and CDR2 is SYDVKM. Trimming took off 6 bases at V and 0 bases at J, with 15 bases between the two ends. CDR3 loop: CASSGRGAISYEQYF. The DNA of the CDR3 is TGTGCCAGCAGCGGCCGGGGAGCCATCTCCTACGAGCAGTACTTC.

This sequence joins TRBV30 and TRBJ1-2, with 8 bases aligning to TRBD1. The CDR3 consists of 17 residues. The ends lost 0 bases at V and 8 bases at J; junction bases unmatched: 17. The V gene's germline CDR1 is GTSNPN and CDR2 SVGIG (reference sequence). The CDR3 loop is CAWSVFDPGQGAGGYTF. The CDR3 coding sequence is TGTGCCTGGAGTGTATTCGACCCGGGGCAGGGGGCAGGAGGCTACACCTTC.

V and J are TRBV10-1 and TRBJ2-2, with 8 nucleotides matching TRBD2. V trimming: 4 bases; J trimming: 4 bases; junction bases outside the gene matches: 5. Germline V gene data show CDR1 as WNHNN and CDR2 as SYGVQD (reference sequence). CDR3 length: 15 residues. The CDR3 DNA reads TGCGCCAGCAGTGCTATAGCGGGGTTCACCGGGGAGCTGTTTTTT. As protein: CASSAIAGFTGELFF.

This clone was seen only once. The chain couples TRBV7-8 to TRBJ2-7; a possible D gene is TRBD1 (5 bases). CDR3 length equals 13 residues. The germline V and J ends were trimmed by 5 bases and 0 bases, with 8 bases remaining between them. Germline lookup yields CDR1 SGHVS and CDR2 FQNEAQ. This CDR3 reads CASSRQGSYEQYF. The CDR3 region has the DNA TGTGCCAGCAGCCGCCAGGGCTCCTACGAGCAGTACTTC. The full variable domain, rest sourced from reference TRBV7-8 and TRBJ2-7, is GAGVSQSPRYKVAKRGQDVALRCDPISGHVSLFWYQQALGQGPEFLTYFQNEAQLDKSGLPSDRFFAERPEGSVSTLKIQRTQQEDSAVYLCASSRQGSYEQYFGPGTRLTVT.

This clone is a singleton in its sample. V and J are TRBV9 and TRBJ1-2, with D uncertain. The germline V gene has CDR1 SGDLS and CDR2 YYNGEE. V was clipped by 10 bases and J by 8 bases, with 12 bases between them. The CDR3 totals 10 residues. The CDR3 nucleotides read TGTGCCGAGGTGCCAATGGGCTACACCTTC. This encodes CAEVPMGYTF.

This rearrangement joins TRBV20-1 to TRBJ2-3; TRBD2 agrees at 15 bases. V shed 6 bases and J 3 bases; nucleotides not matched to a gene: 4. CDR3 length: 15 amino acids. The germline V gene has CDR1 DFQATT and CDR2 SNEGSKA (reference sequence). CDR3 sequence reads: CSASGTSGRTDTQYF. CDR3 nucleotides: TGCAGTGCCAGTGGGACTAGCGGGAGGACAGATACGCAGTATTTT.

The chain is built from TRBV7-3 and TRBJ2-3; tentatively, D is TRBD2 (5 bases). The CDR3 has 13 residues. CDR1 SGHTA and CDR2 FQGTGA come from the germline V gene. The V end lost 5 bases, the J end lost 10 bases, and 16 bases lay between the germline ends. CDR3 nucleotides: TGTGCCAGCAGCACCAGACCAGGAGGTGCGCAGTATTTT. Translating it yields CASSTRPGGAQYF.